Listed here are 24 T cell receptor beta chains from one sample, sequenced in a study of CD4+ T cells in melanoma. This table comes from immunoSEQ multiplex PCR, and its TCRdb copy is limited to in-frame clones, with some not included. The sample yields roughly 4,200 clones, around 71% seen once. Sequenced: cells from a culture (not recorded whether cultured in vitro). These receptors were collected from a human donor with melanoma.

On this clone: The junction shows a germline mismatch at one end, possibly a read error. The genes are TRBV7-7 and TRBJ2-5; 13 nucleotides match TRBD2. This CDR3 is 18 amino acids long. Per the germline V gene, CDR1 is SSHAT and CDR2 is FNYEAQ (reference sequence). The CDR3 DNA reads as TGTGCTAGCAGCGAGGGACTAGCGGGGTTCTTACTTGAAGAGACCCAGTACTTC. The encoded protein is CASSEGLAGFLLEETQYF.

The CDR3: CASSQWTSEQYF. The CDR3 nucleotides read TGTGCCAGCAGCCAATGGACAAGCGAGCAGTACTTC. The chain uses TRBV3-1 (or the pseudogene TRBV3-2) and TRBJ2-7; D perhaps matches TRBD1 (5 bases). CDR1 and CDR2 (germline): LGHDT, YNNKEL (reference sequence). This CDR3 has 12 amino acids. Trimming took off 2 bases at V and 6 bases at J, with 8 bases between the two ends.

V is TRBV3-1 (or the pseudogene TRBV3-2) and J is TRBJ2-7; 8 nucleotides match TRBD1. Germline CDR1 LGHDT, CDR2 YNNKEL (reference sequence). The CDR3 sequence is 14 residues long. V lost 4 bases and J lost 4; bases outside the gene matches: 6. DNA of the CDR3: TGTGCCAGCAGCCCCAGGGGGCCGGCGTACGAGCAGTACTTC. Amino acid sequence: CASSPRGPAYEQYF.

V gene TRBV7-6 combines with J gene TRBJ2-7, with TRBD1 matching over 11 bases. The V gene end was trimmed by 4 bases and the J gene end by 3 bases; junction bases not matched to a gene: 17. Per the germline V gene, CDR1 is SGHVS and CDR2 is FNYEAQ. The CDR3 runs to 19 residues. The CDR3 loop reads CASSSSTTRPGTGGYEQYF. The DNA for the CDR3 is TGTGCCAGCAGCTCCTCCACCACCAGACCCGGGACAGGGGGCTACGAGCAGTACTTC.

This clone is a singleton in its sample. The CDR3 loop reads CASSETGGATGELFF. As DNA, the CDR3 is TGTGCCAGCAGCGAGACAGGGGGCGCCACCGGGGAGCTGTTTTTT. The chain carries TRBV5-6 and TRBJ2-2; the match to TRBD1 covers 10 bases. Germline CDR1 SGHDT, CDR2 YYEEEE. V dropped 4 bases and J dropped 4; count of bases not matched to a gene: 4. This CDR3 is 15 amino acids long.

CDR3 protein: CASSLKGEVRNQPQHF. CDR3 DNA: TGTGCCAGCAGTTTAAAAGGGGAGGTGCGCAATCAGCCCCAGCATTTT. V and J are TRBV27 and TRBJ1-5; maybe TRBD1 (5 bases). CDR1 and CDR2 from the germline V gene are MNHEY and SMNVEV (reference sequence). The V gene lost 2 bases and the J gene lost 2 bases, with 13 bases spanning the gap. The length of the CDR3 is 16 residues.

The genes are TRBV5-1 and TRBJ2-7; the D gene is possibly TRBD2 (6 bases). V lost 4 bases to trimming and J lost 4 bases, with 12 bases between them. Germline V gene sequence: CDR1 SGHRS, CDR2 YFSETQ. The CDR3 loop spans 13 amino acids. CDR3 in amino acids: CASSAGLHYEQYF. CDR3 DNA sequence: TGCGCCAGCAGCGCGGGACTGCATTACGAGCAGTACTTC.

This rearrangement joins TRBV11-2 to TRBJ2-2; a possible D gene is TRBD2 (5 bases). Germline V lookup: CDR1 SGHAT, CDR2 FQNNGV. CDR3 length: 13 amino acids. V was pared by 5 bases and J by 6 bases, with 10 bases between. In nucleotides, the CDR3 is TGTGCCAGCAGCCGCGGGCACCCCGGGGAGCTGTTTTTT. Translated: CASSRGHPGELFF.

CDR3 loop: CASSLAGASGGVTDTQYF. In DNA, the CDR3 is TGTGCCAGCAGCTTAGCGGGGGCTAGCGGGGGGGTCACAGATACGCAGTATTTT. The rearrangement links TRBV7-6 to TRBJ2-3, with 12 bases that match TRBD2. Germline V lookup: CDR1 SGHVS, CDR2 FNYEAQ. This CDR3 has 18 residues. J lost 2 bases, V lost 0 bases, and 6 bases had no gene match.

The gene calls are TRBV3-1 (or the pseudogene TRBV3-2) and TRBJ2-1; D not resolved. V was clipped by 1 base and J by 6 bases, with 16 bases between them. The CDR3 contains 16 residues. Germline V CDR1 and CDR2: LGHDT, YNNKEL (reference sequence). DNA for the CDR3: TGTGCCAGCAGCCAAGGCGGCCCGCAGCATTCCAATGAGCAGTTCTTC. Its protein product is CASSQGGPQHSNEQFF.

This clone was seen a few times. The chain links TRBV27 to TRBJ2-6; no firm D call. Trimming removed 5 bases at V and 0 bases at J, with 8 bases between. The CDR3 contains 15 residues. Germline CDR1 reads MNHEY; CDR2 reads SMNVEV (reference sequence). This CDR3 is CASSPTRSGANVLTF. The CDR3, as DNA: TGTGCCAGCAGTCCGACCCGCTCTGGGGCCAACGTCCTGACTTTC. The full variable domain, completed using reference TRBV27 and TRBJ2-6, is EAQVTQNPRYLITVTGKKLTVTCSQNMNHEYMSWYRQDPGLGLRQIYYSMNVEVTDKGDVPEGYKVSRKEKRNFPLILESPSPNQTSLYFCASSPTRSGANVLTFGAGSRLTVL.

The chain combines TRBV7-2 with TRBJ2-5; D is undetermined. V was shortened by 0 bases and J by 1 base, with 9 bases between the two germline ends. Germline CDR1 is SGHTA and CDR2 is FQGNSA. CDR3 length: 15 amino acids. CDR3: CASSLAAVLQETQYF. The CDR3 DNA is TGTGCCAGCAGCTTAGCGGCGGTTCTCCAAGAGACCCAGTACTTC.

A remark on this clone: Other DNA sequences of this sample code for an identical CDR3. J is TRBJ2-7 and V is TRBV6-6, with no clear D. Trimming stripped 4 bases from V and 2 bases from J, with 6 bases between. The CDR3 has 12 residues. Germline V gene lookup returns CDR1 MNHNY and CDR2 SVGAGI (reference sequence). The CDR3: CASSSGPYEQYF. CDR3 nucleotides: TGTGCCAGCAGTTCCGGGCCCTACGAGCAGTACTTC.

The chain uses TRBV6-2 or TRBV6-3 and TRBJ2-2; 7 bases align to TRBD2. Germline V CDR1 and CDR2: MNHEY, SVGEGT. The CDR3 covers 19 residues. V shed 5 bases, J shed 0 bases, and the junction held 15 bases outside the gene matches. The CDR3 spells CASSTFGRGRSANTGELFF. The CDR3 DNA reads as TGTGCCAGCAGTACCTTCGGGCGGGGGAGGTCCGCGAACACCGGGGAGCTGTTTTTT.

CDR3: CASGTGNPYEQYF. The CDR3 DNA reads TGTGCCAGCGGGACAGGGAATCCCTACGAGCAGTACTTC. V usage is TRBV9 and J usage is TRBJ2-7, with 9 nucleotides matching TRBD1. The CDR3 runs to 13 residues. Losses at the gene ends were 7 bases for V and 2 bases for J; bases not matched to a gene: 4. Germline V lookup: CDR1 SGDLS, CDR2 YYNGEE.

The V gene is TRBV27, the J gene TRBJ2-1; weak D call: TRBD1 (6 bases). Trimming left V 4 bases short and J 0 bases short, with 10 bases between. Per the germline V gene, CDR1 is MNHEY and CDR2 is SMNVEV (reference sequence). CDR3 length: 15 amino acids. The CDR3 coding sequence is TGTGCCAGCAGTTCCCCGGACAGCTCCTACAATGAGCAGTTCTTC. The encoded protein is CASSSPDSSYNEQFF.

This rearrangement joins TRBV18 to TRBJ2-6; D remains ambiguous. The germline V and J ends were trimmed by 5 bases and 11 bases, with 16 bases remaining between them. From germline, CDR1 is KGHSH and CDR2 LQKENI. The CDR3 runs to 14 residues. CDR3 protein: CASSTKLDWDVLTF. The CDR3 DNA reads TGTGCCAGCTCAACTAAACTGGATTGGGACGTCCTGACTTTC.

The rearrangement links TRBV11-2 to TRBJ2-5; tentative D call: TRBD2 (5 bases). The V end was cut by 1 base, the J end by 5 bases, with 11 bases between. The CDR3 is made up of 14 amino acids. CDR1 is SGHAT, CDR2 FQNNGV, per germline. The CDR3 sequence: CASSLAPSMETQYF. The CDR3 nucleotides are TGTGCCAGCAGCTTAGCGCCTAGCATGGAGACCCAGTACTTC.

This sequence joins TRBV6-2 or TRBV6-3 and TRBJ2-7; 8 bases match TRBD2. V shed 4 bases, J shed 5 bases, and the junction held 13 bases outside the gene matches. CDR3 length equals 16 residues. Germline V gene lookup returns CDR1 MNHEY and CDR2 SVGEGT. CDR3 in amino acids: CASSSLGKRGLNEQYF. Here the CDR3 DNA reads TGTGCCAGCAGTTCCCTCGGGAAGCGGGGGCTCAACGAGCAGTACTTC.

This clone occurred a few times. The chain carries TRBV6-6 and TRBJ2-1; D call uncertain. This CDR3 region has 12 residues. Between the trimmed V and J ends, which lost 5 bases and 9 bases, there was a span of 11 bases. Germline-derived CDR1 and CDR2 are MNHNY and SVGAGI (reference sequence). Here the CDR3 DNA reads TGTGCCAGCAGTCCTTCCCCGTCTGAGCAGTTCTTC. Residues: CASSPSPSEQFF.

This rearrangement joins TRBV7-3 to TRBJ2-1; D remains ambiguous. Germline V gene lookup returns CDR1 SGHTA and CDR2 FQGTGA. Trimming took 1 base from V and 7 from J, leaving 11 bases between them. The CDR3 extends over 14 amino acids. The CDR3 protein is CASSLIRDLNEQFF. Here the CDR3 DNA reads TGTGCCAGCAGCTTAATAAGGGATCTGAATGAGCAGTTCTTC.

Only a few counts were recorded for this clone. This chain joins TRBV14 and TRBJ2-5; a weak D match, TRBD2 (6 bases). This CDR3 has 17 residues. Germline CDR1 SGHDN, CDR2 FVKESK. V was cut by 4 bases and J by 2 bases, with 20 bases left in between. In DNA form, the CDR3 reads TGTGCCAGCAGCCCCTCCACCATACTAGCAGAACAAGAGACCCAGTACTTC. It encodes CASSPSTILAEQETQYF.

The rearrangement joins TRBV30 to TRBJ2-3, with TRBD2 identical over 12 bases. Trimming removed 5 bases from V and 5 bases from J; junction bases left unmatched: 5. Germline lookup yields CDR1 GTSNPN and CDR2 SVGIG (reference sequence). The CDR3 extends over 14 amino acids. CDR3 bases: TGTGCCTGGTCTAGCGGGGGGGCTGTAGATACGCAGTATTTT. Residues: CAWSSGGAVDTQYF.

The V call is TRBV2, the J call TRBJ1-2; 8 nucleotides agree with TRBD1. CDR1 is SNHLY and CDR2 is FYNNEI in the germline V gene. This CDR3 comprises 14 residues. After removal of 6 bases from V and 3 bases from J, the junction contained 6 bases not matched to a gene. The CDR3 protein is CASSRQGPDYGYTF. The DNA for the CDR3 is TGTGCCAGCAGCCGACAGGGGCCGGACTATGGCTACACCTTC.